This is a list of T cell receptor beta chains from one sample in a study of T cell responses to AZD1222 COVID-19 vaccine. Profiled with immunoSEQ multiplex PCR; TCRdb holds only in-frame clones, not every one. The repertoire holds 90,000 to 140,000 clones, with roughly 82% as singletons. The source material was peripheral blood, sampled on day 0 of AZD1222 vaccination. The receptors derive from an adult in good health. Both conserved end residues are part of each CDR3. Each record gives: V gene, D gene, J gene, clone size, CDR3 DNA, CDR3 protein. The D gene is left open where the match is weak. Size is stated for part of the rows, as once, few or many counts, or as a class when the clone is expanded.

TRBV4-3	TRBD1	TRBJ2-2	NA	TGCGCCAGCAGCCAAAGGACAGGGAAACCCGGGGAGCTGTTTTTT	CASSQRTGKPGELFF
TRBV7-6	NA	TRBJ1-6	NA	TGTGCCAGCAGCCAATATAGAAATAATTCACCCCTCCACTTT	CASSQYRNNSPLHF
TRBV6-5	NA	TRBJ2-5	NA	TGTGCCAGCAGTCGCTCGGGTGCAAAAGAGACCCAGTACTTC	CASSRSGAKETQYF
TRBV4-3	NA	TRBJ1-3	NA	TGCGCCAGCAGCCAAGAATTCTCTGGAAACACCATATATTTT	CASSQEFSGNTIYF
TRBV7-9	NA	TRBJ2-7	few	TGTGCCAGCAGCTCGCACTACGAGCAGTACTTC	CASSSHYEQYF
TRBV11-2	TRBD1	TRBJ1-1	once	TGTGCCAGCAGATACACTGCAGGGGGCAAATATACTGAAGCTTTCTTT	CASRYTAGGKYTEAFF
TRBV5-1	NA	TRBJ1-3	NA	TGCGCCAGCAGCCTGCGGGCAGGCTCTGGAAACACCATATATTTT	CASSLRAGSGNTIYF
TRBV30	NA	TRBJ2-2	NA	TGTGCCTGGAGGGGGCAACGAGGCACCGGGGAGCTGTTTTTT	CAWRGQRGTGELFF
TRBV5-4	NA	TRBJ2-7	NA	TGTGCCAGCAGCTTTGAACAGGTTAAGGACGAGCAGTACTTC	CASSFEQVKDEQYF
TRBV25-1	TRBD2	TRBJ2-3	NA	TGTGCCAGCAGTGAACGACTAAGCGGGGGGGCGAGAACAGATACGCAGTATTTT	CASSERLSGGARTDTQYF
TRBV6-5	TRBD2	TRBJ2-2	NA	TGTGCCACCCAACTAGCGGGGGGGCCCTCCGGGGAGCTGTTTTTT	CATQLAGGPSGELFF
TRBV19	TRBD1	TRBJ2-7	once	TGTGCCAGTAGTCCCACCCGGACAGGGGGCCCACGGGAGCAGTACTTC	CASSPTRTGGPREQYF
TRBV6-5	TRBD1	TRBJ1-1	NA	TGTGCCAGCACCCCAGGGGGCCGGGTCACTGAAGCTTTCTTT	CASTPGGRVTEAFF
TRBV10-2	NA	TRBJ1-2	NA	TGCGCCAGCCGTGATGGGGGCTATGGCTACACCTTC	CASRDGGYGYTF
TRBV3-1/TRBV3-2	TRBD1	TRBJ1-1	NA	TGTGCCAGCAGCCGGGGAGGGGGCCGCGACACTGAAGCTTTCTTT	CASSRGGGRDTEAFF
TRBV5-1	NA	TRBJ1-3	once	TGCGCCAGCAGCTTGGAGGGGAGGGGTGGAAACACCATATATTTT	CASSLEGRGGNTIYF
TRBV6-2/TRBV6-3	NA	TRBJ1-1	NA	TGTGCCAGCAGTTACTCGGGGGGCCCGAGGGGCACTGAAGCTTTCTTT	CASSYSGGPRGTEAFF
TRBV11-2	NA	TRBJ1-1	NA	TGTGCCAGCAGACGGGACACCTTTAGTCTGAACACTGAAGCTTTCTTT	CASRRDTFSLNTEAFF
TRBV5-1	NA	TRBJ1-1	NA	TGCGCCAGCAGCTTAATGGGAGGGCGAGTTTTGAACACTGAAGCTTTCTTT	CASSLMGGRVLNTEAFF
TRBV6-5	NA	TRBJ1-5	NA	TGTGCCAGCAGCTTGGAGAGGGGGAGCAATCAGCCCCAGCATTTT	CASSLERGSNQPQHF
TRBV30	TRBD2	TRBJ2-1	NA	TGTGCCTGGAGTGTTCGGGGGGGATTGGGGAATGAGCAGTTCTTC	CAWSVRGGLGNEQFF
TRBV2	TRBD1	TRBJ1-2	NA	TGTGCCAGCAGTGGATGGGACAGAGTCTATGGCTACACCTTC	CASSGWDRVYGYTF
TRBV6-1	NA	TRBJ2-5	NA	TGTGCCAGCAGTGTGGTACAAGAGACCCAGTACTTC	CASSVVQETQYF
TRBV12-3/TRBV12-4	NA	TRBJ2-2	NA	TGTGCCAGCAGCTGGACAGCCACCGGGGAGCTGTTTTTT	CASSWTATGELFF
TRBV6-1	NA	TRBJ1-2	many	TGTGCCAGCAGTGACCACTTAGTCCCTAACTATGGCTACACCTTC	CASSDHLVPNYGYTF
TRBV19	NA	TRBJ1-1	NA	TGTGCCAGTAGTATTATGGGGCAGGGGAGCACTGAAGCTTTCTTT	CASSIMGQGSTEAFF
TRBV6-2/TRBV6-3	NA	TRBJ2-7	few	TGTGCCAGCAGCTCCCAGAGCTCCTACGAGCAGTACTTC	CASSSQSSYEQYF
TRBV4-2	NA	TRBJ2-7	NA	TGTGCCAGCAGCCAAGTAGGCTTAGCACACGAGCAGTACTTC	CASSQVGLAHEQYF
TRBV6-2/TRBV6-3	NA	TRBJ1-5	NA	TGTGCCAGCACCCCCGGGAGGGGGAGCAATCAGCCCCAGCATTTT	CASTPGRGSNQPQHF
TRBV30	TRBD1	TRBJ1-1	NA	TGTGCCTGGAACGCGGACAGGGTGGGGAACACTGAAGCTTTCTTT	CAWNADRVGNTEAFF
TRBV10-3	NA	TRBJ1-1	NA	TGTGCCATCAGTGAGTCAGGGGTCACTGAAGCTTTCTTT	CAISESGVTEAFF
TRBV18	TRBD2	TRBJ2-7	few	TGTGCCAGCTCCGAAATTAGCGGGGGGACCTACGAGCAGTACTTC	CASSEISGGTYEQYF